This entry is about one T cell receptor (beta chain). Its target antigen remains unknown. Qualities for individual bases were not recorded, and no much larger clone is one base off. In light of the paper, this sample's treatment or condition label describes: live attenuated yellow fever vaccine strain. At every blood-draw timepoint, two biological replicates of bulk PBMCs were collected. PBMCs were isolated from peripheral blood using a standard Ficoll-Paque protocol. TriZol was used to extract RNA from bulk PBMCs, from CD4 and CD8 fractions, and from dextramer-positive and dextramer-negative fractions. Synthesis of TCR cDNA relied on 5'RACE template switching, a step that introduced a universal primer site along with unique molecular identifiers. cDNA synthesis was primed from both the TCR alpha and TCR beta constant segments. Library amplification used two PCR steps, and the second PCR step added sample barcodes and sequencing adapters. Libraries were sequenced on Illumina HiSeq 2500 (2x100 bp) or NovaSeq (2x150 bp). On the authors' methods: Demultiplexing of reads and collapsing into UMI consensus sequences were performed with MIGEC, and V(D)J alignment was carried out with MiXCR. Vaccine-responding clonotypes were defined with edgeR using replicate PBMC samples, requiring FDR below 0.01 and a log2 fold change above 5 up to day 15. Bulk clonotypes were assigned CD4 or CD8 identity according to which sequenced CD4 or CD8 repertoire held them at higher abundance. TCRdb passed the public sequencing reads through fastp at Q25 and MiXCR, retaining productive beta sequences. Identical CDR3 proteins give one entry, which carries the most common genes and DNA. The V and J calls were not made by the authors but by TCRdb's processing. The sample has 610,000 or so distinct CDR3 sequences on record, 12% of them singletons. Clones ranked in the top ten supply just under 15% of the sample.

These data originate in a study of T cells after yellow fever vaccination (dated by TCRdb to about 2019). Context from the whole study: The SMART-Seq v4 Ultra Low Input RNA kit was used to prepare libraries from fractions with low cell numbers. Bulk TCR alpha and beta repertoires were sequenced longitudinally to track T-cell clones before and after primary and booster YFV17D yellow fever vaccination. Blood samples were taken at several timepoints before and after primary and secondary immunization, and bulk PBMC replicates and cell subsets were isolated. Two healthy male donors made up the cohort, one aged 18 to 30 years and the other aged 30 to 39 years.

The investigation overall reported the following: Because abundant contaminating clonotypes from the bulk population could be contained in FACS-sorted repertoires, computational filtering was required. Most clones expanded after primary vaccination were re-detected after the booster (96% of CD4 and more than 70% of CD8), suggesting broad memory maintenance. Because the study included only a couple of donors, the extent to which the findings can be generalized is limited. A small share of clonotypes occurred in both CD4 and CD8 compartments, likely arising from convergent recombination. Compared with the primary T-cell response, the secondary T-cell response was faster but weaker, reaching its peak on day 5 rather than on day 15.

This clonotype originated in a man aged 25-45 years who received the YFV17D yellow fever vaccine. The sample in question was PBMCs, obtained on the day of the yellow fever booster vaccination.

The DNA is TGTGCCACCAGCCCCCTGGACAGCGATAATTCACCCCTCCACTTT. Translated, this gives CATSPLDSDNSPLHF. The sequence is built from TRBV15 and TRBJ1-6, with a tentative D gene TRBD1 over 6 matching bases. Between the V and J ends, shortened by 5 bases and 5 bases respectively, the junction contains 13 bases. CDR1 LNHNV and CDR2 YYDKDF are derived from the germline V gene (reference sequence). Counted from cysteine to phenylalanine, this CDR3 has 15 amino acids. The DNA shown is the 45-base CDR3, in frame from base 1.